The clone carrying this TCR beta chain was seen a handful of times. The sample comes from a study of T cells in tumors after PD-1 blockade. Profiling relied on immunoSEQ multiplex PCR, and the TCRdb table lists in-frame clones only, not all of them. The table has some 66,000 clones, about 74% seen once. This CDR3 contains 19 residues. Germline assignment: CDR1 LGHDT and CDR2 YNNKEL (reference sequence). V was shortened by 4 bases and J by 1 base, with 25 bases between the two germline ends. This specimen was PBMCs, taken after anti-PD-1 treatment. The TCR comes from a human donor with basal cell carcinoma. The chain carries TRBV3-1 (or the pseudogene TRBV3-2) and TRBJ1-1; D possibly corresponds to TRBD1 (6 bases). The CDR3 DNA follows: TGTGCCAGCAGCCCGTTCTCCGGGACACTCCCAAGTCAGAACACTGAAGCTTTCTTT. Its protein product is CASSPFSGTLPSQNTEAFF.